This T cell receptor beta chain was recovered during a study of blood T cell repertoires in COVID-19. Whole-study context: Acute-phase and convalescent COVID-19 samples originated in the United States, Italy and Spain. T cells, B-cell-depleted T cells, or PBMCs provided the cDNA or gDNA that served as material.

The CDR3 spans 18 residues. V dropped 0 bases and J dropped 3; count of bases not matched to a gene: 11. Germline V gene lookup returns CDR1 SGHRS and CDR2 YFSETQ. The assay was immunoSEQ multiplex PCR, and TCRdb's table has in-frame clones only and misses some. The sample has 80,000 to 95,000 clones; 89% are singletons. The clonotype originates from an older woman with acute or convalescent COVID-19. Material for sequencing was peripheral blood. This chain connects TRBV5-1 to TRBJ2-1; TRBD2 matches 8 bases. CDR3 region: CASSLGTGREGRYNEQFF. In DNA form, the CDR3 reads TGCGCCAGCAGCTTGGGTACGGGACGGGAGGGCCGCTACAATGAGCAGTTCTTC.